Listed below are T cell receptor beta chains from one sample, sequenced in a study of CD8 T cells in ankylosing spondylitis. TCRdb redid the calling of the 5' RACE reads with MiXCR, one entry per CDR3 protein. The sample yields fewer than 250,000 distinct CDR3 sequences, 20% to 30% seen once. Sequences were obtained from blood, either unsorted or a sorted T cell fraction (not recorded which). The receptors were sampled from a male donor with ankylosing spondylitis or in good health (not recorded which). Both conserved end residues are part of each CDR3. A D gene is named only where the DNA matches it firmly. Clone size is shown for a subset of rows, as once, few, many or a class of expanded clone.

V gene	D gene	J gene	clone size	CDR3 DNA	CDR3 protein
TRBV10-3	NA	TRBJ2-1	many	TGTGCCATCCTCCCGGACCCAGGGACTGAGCAGTTCTTC	CAILPDPGTEQFF
TRBV25-1	NA	TRBJ2-1	NA	TGTGCCAGCTCTAGGGAGGGGGACTACAATGAGCAGTTCTTC	CASSREGDYNEQFF
TRBV12-3/TRBV12-4	TRBD1	TRBJ2-6	few	TGTGCCAGCAGTGACAGGGCTGGGGCCAACGTCCTGACTTTC	CASSDRAGANVLTF
TRBV6-1	NA	TRBJ1-5	few	TGTGCCAGCATGGTGCGGGAGAATCAGCCCCAGCATTTT	CASMVRENQPQHF
TRBV20-1	TRBD2	TRBJ2-2	NA	TGCAGTGCTTCAGGACTAGCGGGAGGTTCGGACGGGGAGCTGTTTTTT	CSASGLAGGSDGELFF
TRBV24-1	TRBD2	TRBJ2-1	NA	TGTGCCACCAGTGATTTGGGCGGGAGGGCCAACAATGAGCAGTTCTTC	CATSDLGGRANNEQFF
TRBV29-1	NA	TRBJ2-5	NA	TGCAGCGTCCTTGACCAAGAGACCCAGTACTTC	CSVLDQETQYF
TRBV12-3/TRBV12-4	NA	TRBJ1-3	many	TGTGCCAGCAGTTCGATGCAGGGGATCTCTGGAAACACCATATATTTT	CASSSMQGISGNTIYF
TRBV7-2	NA	TRBJ1-1	many	TGTGCCAGCAGCTTAGGCCAGTGGAACACTGAAGCTTTCTTT	CASSLGQWNTEAFF
TRBV5-1	NA	TRBJ2-1	many	TGCGCCAGCAGGGTCGAACAGGGAAATTTTGATGAGCAGTTCTTC	CASRVEQGNFDEQFF
TRBV11-1	NA	TRBJ2-1	NA	TGTGCCAGCAGCTGGACCGACCGGGCGGTAGGCAATGAGCAGTTCTTC	CASSWTDRAVGNEQFF
TRBV27	NA	TRBJ2-4	many	TGTGCCAGCAGCCAGATTGGGGGGCAAAACATTCAGTACTTC	CASSQIGGQNIQYF
TRBV20-1	TRBD2	TRBJ2-7	NA	TGCAGTGCTAGAGTGCTAGCGGCCCAGGACGAGCAGTACTTC	CSARVLAAQDEQYF
TRBV4-1	NA	TRBJ1-4	NA	TGCGCCAGCAGCCAAGCCGACATTTTTCAGGGGAATGAAAAACTGTTTTTT	CASSQADIFQGNEKLFF
TRBV7-2	NA	TRBJ2-1	many	TGTGCCAGCAACCTAGGGTTTTCTGGCAATGAGCAGTTCTTC	CASNLGFSGNEQFF
TRBV10-3	NA	TRBJ2-2	many	TGTGCCATCAGTGAGTTCAACACCGGGGAGCTGTTTTTT	CAISEFNTGELFF
TRBV20-1	TRBD2	TRBJ2-3	few	TGCAGTGCTAGTAGCGGGAGGGTTGGAGATACGCAGTATTTT	CSASSGRVGDTQYF
TRBV29-1	TRBD2	TRBJ2-3	NA	TGCAGCGTTGACGGGTCTTGGGGAGGGTTAGGAGGTACGCAGTATTTT	CSVDGSWGGLGGTQYF
TRBV25-1	TRBD1	TRBJ2-7	many	TGTGCCAGCAGTGCGGGACAGGGCTACGAGCAGTACTTC	CASSAGQGYEQYF
TRBV11-2	NA	TRBJ2-6	many	TGTGCCAGCAGCTCCCCGACCGGGTCCGACTCTGGGGCCAACGTCCTGACTTTC	CASSSPTGSDSGANVLTF
TRBV20-1	NA	TRBJ2-7	many	TGCAGTGCACCACTTCCAGGGGGCGGGGGGCAGTACTTC	CSAPLPGGGGQYF
TRBV7-9	NA	TRBJ2-2	many	TGTGCCAGCAGCTTTTGGCCAGGTCTCACCGGGGAGCTGTTTTTT	CASSFWPGLTGELFF
TRBV9	NA	TRBJ1-1	few	TGTGCCAGCAGCGTAGAAAACGGCGATCAGCACCAATTT	CASSVENGDQHQF
TRBV29-1	NA	TRBJ2-3	many	TGCAGCGTCTCCACCGGGTCCACGGATACGCAGTATTTT	CSVSTGSTDTQYF
TRBV10-3	NA	TRBJ2-1	few	TGTGCCATCAGTGATTTAAGGCGGGAGCAGTTCTTC	CAISDLRREQFF
TRBV6-1	NA	TRBJ2-5	few	TGTGCCAGCAGTCGTAGATCCGGCCAAGAGACCCAGTACTTC	CASSRRSGQETQYF
TRBV20-1	NA	TRBJ1-5	few	TGCAGTGCCAGGGACGGGTGGGTCCAGCATTTT	CSARDGWVQHF
TRBV7-2	NA	TRBJ2-4	NA	TGTGCCAGCAGCTTACCGTTTTATAACATTCAGTACTTC	CASSLPFYNIQYF
TRBV11-2	TRBD2	TRBJ2-3	many	TGTGCCAGCAGAAAAGGGGATCTAGCGGGGCGCACAGATACGCAGTATTTT	CASRKGDLAGRTDTQYF
TRBV7-3	TRBD2	TRBJ2-2	many	TGTGCCAGCAGCTTACCCGTAGCGGGAGGGCCCCCCGGGGAGCTGTTTTTT	CASSLPVAGGPPGELFF
TRBV20-1	NA	TRBJ1-5	NA	TGCAGTGCTGAACCGCCAGGGTCTAGCAATCAGCCCCAGCATTTT	CSAEPPGSSNQPQHF
TRBV5-1	NA	TRBJ1-6	few	TGCGCCAGCAGCTTGGACAGGACCGAGAATTCACCCCTCCACTTT	CASSLDRTENSPLHF
TRBV20-1	TRBD2	TRBJ2-1	many	TGCAGTGCTAGAGATTTTTTAGCTAGCGGGAGGCAGTTCTTC	CSARDFLASGRQFF
TRBV5-1	NA	TRBJ2-1	many	TGCGCCAGCAGCTTGGGGGCGGGAAGGTCCTACAATGAGCAGTTCTTC	CASSLGAGRSYNEQFF
TRBV29-1	TRBD2	TRBJ2-1	NA	TGCAGCGTTGGCGGACTAGAAAATGAGCAGTTCTTC	CSVGGLENEQFF
TRBV4-2	TRBD2	TRBJ2-1	many	TGTGCCAGCAGCCTCGGAGGACTAGCGGGAGGGTCCCGCAATGAGCAGTTCTTC	CASSLGGLAGGSRNEQFF
TRBV18	NA	TRBJ2-2	many	TGTGCCAGCTCTCATGGGACCGGGGAGCTGTTTTTT	CASSHGTGELFF
TRBV12-3/TRBV12-4	NA	TRBJ1-6	few	TGTGCCAGCAGTTTCCGGTCATATTCACCCCTCCACTTT	CASSFRSYSPLHF
TRBV12-3/TRBV12-4	TRBD2	TRBJ2-5	many	TGTGCCAGCAGGGTTAGCGGGATTGAGACCCAGTACTTC	CASRVSGIETQYF
TRBV10-2	NA	TRBJ1-3	few	TGCGCCTCTCAGTGGGACTCTGGAAACACCATATATTTT	CASQWDSGNTIYF